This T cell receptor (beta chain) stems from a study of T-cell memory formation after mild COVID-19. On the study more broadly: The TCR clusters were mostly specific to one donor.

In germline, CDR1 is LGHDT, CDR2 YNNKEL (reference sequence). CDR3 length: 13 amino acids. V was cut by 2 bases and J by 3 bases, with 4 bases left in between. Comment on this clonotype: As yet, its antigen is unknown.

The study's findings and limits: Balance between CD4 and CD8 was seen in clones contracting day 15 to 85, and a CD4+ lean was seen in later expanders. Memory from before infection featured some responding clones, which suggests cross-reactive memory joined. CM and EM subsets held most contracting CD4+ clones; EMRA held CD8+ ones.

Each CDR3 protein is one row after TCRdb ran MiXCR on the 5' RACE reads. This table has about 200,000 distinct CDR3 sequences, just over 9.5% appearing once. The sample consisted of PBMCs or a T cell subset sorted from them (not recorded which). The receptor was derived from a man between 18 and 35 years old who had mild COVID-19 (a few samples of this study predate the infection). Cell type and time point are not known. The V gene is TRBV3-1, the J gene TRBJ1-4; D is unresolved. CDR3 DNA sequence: TGTGCCAGCAGCCAAATGGCTAATGAAAAACTGTTTTTT. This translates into CASSQMANEKLFF.